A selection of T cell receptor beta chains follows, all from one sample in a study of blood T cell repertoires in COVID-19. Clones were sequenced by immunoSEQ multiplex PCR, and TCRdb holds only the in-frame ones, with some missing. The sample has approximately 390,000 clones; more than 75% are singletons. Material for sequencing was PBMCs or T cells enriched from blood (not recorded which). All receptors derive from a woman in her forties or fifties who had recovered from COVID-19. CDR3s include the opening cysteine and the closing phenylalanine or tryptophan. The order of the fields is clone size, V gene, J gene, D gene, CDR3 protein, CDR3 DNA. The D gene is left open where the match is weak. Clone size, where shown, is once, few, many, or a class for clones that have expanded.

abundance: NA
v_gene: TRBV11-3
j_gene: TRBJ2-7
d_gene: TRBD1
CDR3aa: CARRDRPELEQYF
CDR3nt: TGTGCCAGGAGGGACAGGCCGGAATTGGAGCAGTACTTC

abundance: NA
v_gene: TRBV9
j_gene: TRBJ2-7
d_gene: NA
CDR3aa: CASSVGDWDSYEQYF
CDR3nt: TGTGCCAGCAGCGTAGGGGACTGGGATTCCTACGAGCAGTACTTC

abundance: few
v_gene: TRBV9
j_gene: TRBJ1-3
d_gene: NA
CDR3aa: CASSTGWGNTIYF
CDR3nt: TGTGCCAGCAGCACAGGGTGGGGAAACACCATATATTTT

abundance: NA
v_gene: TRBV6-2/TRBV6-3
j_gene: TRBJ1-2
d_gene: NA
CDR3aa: CASSYAGGAGYTF
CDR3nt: TGTGCCAGCAGTTACGCGGGAGGCGCTGGCTACACCTTC

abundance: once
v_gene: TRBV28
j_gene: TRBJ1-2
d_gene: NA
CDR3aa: CASRSARGELNYGYTF
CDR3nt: TGTGCCAGCAGATCAGCACGGGGGGAACTTAACTATGGCTACACCTTC

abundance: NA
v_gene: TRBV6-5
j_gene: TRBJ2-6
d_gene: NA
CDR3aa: CATTTGSGANVLTF
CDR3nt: TGTGCCACCACGACAGGATCCGGGGCCAACGTCCTGACTTTC

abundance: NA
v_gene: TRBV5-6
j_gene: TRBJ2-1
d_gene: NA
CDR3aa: CASSFWDIAYNEQFF
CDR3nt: TGTGCCAGCAGCTTCTGGGACATCGCCTACAATGAGCAGTTCTTC

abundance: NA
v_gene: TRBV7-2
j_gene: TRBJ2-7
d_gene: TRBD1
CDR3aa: CASSRDSFVQYF
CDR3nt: TGTGCCAGCAGCCGGGACAGTTTTGTGCAGTACTTC

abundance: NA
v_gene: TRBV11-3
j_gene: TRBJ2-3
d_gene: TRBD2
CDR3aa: CASSLVSPQGGPLGTQYF
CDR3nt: TGTGCCAGCAGCTTAGTAAGCCCCCAGGGAGGGCCCTTAGGTACGCAGTATTTT

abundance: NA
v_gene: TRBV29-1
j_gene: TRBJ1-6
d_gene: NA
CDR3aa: CSAWSGSYNSPLHF
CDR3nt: TGCAGCGCTTGGTCGGGCTCCTATAATTCACCCCTCCACTTT

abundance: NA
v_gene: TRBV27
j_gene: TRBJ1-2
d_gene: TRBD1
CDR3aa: CASRPTGGYYGYTF
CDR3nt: TGTGCCAGCAGACCGACAGGGGGCTACTATGGCTACACCTTC

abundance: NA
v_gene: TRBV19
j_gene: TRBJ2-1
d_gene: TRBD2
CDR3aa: CASRTVGTRTSQNEQFF
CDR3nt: TGTGCCAGTAGGACAGTAGGGACCCGGACTAGCCAGAATGAGCAGTTCTTC

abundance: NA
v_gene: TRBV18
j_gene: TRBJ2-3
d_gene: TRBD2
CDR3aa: CASSQQPTGLAGTDTQYF
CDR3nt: TGTGCCAGCTCTCAACAGCCGACCGGACTAGCGGGGACAGATACGCAGTATTTT

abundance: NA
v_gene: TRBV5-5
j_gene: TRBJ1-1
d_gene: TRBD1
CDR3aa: CASSFQGASEAFF
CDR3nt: TGTGCCAGCAGCTTTCAGGGGGCGTCTGAAGCTTTCTTT

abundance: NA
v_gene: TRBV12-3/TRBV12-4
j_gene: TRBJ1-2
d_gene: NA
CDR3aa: CAITGRNGYTF
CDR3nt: TGTGCCATAACAGGGAGAAATGGCTACACCTTC

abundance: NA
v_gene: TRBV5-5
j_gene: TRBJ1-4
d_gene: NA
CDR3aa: CASSLAWRGSNEKLFF
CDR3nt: TGTGCCAGCAGCTTGGCCTGGAGGGGTTCTAATGAAAAACTGTTTTTT

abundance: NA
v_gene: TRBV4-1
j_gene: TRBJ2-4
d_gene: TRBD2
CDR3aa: CASSQETSGGASIQYF
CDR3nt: TGCGCCAGCAGCCAAGAGACTAGCGGGGGGGCAAGCATTCAGTACTTC

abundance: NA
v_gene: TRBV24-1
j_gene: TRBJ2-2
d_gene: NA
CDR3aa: CATSDPGRNSGELFF
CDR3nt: TGTGCCACCAGTGACCCGGGGAGGAACAGTGGGGAGCTGTTTTTT

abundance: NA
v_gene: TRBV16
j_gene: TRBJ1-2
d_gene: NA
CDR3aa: CASSLSFGGNYGYTF
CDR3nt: TGTGCCAGCAGCCTCTCCTTCGGGGGAAACTATGGCTACACCTTC

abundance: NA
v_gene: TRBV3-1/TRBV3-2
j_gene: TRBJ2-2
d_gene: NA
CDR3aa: CASSQDGHGIWTGELFF
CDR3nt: TGTGCCAGCAGCCAAGATGGGCACGGCATATGGACCGGGGAGCTGTTTTTT

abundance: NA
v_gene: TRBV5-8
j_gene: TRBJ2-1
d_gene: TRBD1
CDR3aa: CASSLMRGRNYNEQFF
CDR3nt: TGTGCCAGCAGCTTGATGAGGGGGCGGAATTACAATGAGCAGTTCTTC

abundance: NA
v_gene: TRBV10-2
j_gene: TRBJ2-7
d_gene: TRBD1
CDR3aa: CASSELGQGPESSYEQYF
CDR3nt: TGCGCCAGCAGTGAGCTTGGACAGGGGCCTGAGAGCTCCTACGAGCAGTACTTC

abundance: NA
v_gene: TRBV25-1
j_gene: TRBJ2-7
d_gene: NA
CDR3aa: CASSDVVKDYEQYF
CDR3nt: TGTGCCAGCAGTGATGTAGTTAAAGACTACGAGCAGTACTTC

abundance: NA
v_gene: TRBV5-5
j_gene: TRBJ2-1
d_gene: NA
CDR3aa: CASSITGNEQFF
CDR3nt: TGTGCCAGCAGCATCACAGGGAATGAGCAGTTCTTC

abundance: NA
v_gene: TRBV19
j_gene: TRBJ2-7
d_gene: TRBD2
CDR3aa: CASSIEAGVTYEQYF
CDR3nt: TGTGCCAGTAGTATTGAGGCGGGGGTCACGTACGAGCAGTACTTC

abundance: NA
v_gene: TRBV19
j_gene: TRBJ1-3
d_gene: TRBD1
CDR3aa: CASSPGQGANFGPGNTIYF
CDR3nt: TGTGCCAGTAGTCCCGGGCAGGGGGCGAATTTTGGCCCTGGAAACACCATATATTTT

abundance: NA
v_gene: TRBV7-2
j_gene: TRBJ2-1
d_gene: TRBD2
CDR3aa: CASSPAGGGNEQFF
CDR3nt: TGTGCCAGCAGCCCAGCGGGGGGCGGGAATGAGCAGTTCTTC

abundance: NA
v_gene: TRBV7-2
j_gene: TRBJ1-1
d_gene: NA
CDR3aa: CASSPGQANTEAFF
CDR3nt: TGTGCCAGCAGCCCGGGACAAGCGAACACTGAAGCTTTCTTT

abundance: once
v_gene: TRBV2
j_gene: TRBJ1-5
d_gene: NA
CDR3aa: CASRGGGWSNQPQHF
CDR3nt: TGTGCCAGCAGAGGGGGAGGGTGGAGCAATCAGCCCCAGCATTTT

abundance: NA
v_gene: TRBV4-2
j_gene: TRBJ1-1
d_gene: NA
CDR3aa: CASSSAGGGEDTEAFF
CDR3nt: TGTGCCAGCAGCTCCGCGGGGGGCGGGGAGGACACTGAAGCTTTCTTT

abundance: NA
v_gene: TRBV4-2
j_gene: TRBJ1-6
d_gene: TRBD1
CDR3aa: CASSQDRWNSPLHF
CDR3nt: TGTGCCAGCAGCCAGGACAGGTGGAATTCACCCCTCCACTTT

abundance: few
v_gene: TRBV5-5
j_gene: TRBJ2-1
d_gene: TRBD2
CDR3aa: CASSFIAGGYNEQFF
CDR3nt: TGTGCCAGCAGCTTTATAGCGGGGGGTTACAATGAGCAGTTCTTC

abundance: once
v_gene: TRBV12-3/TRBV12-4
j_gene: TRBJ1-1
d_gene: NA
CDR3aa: CASSLGTSEAFF
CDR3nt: TGTGCCAGCAGTCTAGGGACATCCGAAGCTTTCTTT

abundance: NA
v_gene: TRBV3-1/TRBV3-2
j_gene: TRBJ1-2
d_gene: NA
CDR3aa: CASSQESSAGYTF
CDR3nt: TGTGCCAGCAGCCAAGAATCGAGTGCTGGCTACACCTTC

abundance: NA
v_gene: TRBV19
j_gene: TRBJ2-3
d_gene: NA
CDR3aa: CASSIRGSITDTQYF
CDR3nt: TGTGCCAGTAGTATACGGGGGTCGATCACAGATACGCAGTATTTT

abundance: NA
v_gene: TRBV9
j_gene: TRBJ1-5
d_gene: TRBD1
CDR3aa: CASSVGTVGQPQHF
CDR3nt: TGTGCCAGCAGCGTGGGGACAGTCGGGCAGCCCCAGCATTTT

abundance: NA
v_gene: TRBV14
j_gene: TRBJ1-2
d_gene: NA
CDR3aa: CTSSQDPTAGSGGYTF
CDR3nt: TGTACCAGCAGCCAAGACCCGACGGCGGGCTCTGGTGGCTACACCTTC

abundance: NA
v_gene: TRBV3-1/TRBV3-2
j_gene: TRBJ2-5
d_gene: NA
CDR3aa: CASGEQLRETQYF
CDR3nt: TGTGCCAGCGGGGAGCAGCTTCGAGAGACCCAGTACTTC

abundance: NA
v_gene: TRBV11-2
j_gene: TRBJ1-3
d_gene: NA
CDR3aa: CASSSWVAGANTIYF
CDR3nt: TGTGCCAGCAGCTCCTGGGTGGCGGGGGCAAACACCATATATTTT

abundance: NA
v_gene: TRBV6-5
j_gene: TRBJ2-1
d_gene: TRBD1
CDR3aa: CASSPDRGQGEQFF
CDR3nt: TGTGCCAGCAGTCCGGACAGGGGGCAAGGTGAGCAGTTCTTC

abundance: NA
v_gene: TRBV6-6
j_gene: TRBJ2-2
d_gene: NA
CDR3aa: CASIPYANTGELFF
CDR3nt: TGTGCCAGCATACCCTACGCGAACACCGGGGAGCTGTTTTTT

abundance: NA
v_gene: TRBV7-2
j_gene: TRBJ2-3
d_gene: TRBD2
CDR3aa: CASSLVLAGGPVTDTQYF
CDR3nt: TGTGCCAGCAGCTTAGTGCTAGCGGGGGGGCCGGTCACAGATACGCAGTATTTT

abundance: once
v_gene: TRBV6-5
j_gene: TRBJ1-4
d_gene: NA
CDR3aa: CASRPPAGGKLFF
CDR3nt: TGTGCCAGCAGGCCCCCCGCGGGCGGAAAACTGTTTTTT

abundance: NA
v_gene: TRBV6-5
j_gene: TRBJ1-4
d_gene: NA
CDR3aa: CASSLGSPTNEKLFF
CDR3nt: TGTGCCAGCAGTCTAGGGAGTCCAACTAATGAAAAACTGTTTTTT